This T cell receptor (beta chain) was recorded in a study of blood T cell repertoires in COVID-19. Study-level information: COVID-19 samples collected from the United States, Italy and Spain covered acute and convalescent phases. PBMCs, B-cell-depleted T cells, or T cells were the source of the cDNA or gDNA that made up the material.

Here immunoSEQ multiplex PCR was the method, and the copy in TCRdb shows in-frame clones only, minus some. Of hundreds of thousands of clones listed, roughly 90% were seen once; the top ten hold 2% to 2.5%. Germline CDR1 reads ENHRY; CDR2 reads SYGVKD. This CDR3 comprises 14 residues. V was clipped by 10 bases and J by 7 bases, with 20 bases between them. This receptor was taken from a woman between 50 and 59 years old with acute or convalescent COVID-19. The sequencing input was peripheral blood. The chain recombines TRBV10-3 with TRBJ1-5; D gene uncertain. The CDR3 is CATSLQAGYQPQHF. CDR3 sequence (DNA): TGTGCCACCAGCTTGCAGGCCGGATACCAGCCCCAGCATTTT.